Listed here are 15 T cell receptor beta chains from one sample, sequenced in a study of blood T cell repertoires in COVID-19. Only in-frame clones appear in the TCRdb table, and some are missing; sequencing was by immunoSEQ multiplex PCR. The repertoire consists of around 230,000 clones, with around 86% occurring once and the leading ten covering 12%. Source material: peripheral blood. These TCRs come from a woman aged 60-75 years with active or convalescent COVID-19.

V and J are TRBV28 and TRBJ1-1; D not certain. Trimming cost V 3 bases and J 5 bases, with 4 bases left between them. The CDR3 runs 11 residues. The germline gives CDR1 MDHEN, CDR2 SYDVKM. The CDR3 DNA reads TGTGCCAGCAGTTTGCGGACTGAAGCTTTCTTT. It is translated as CASSLRTEAFF.

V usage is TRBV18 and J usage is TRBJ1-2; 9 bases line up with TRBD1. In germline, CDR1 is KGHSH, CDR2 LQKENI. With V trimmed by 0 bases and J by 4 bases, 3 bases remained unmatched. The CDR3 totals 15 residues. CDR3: CASSPPLQGAYGYTF. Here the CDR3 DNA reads TGTGCCAGCTCACCACCCCTACAGGGGGCCTATGGCTACACCTTC.

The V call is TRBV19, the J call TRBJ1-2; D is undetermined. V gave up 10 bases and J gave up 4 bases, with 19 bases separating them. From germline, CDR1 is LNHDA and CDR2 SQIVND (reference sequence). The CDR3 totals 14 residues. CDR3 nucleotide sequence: TGTGCCACCGCGCTACGAGGCCTGGGCTATGGCTACACCTTC. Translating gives CATALRGLGYGYTF.

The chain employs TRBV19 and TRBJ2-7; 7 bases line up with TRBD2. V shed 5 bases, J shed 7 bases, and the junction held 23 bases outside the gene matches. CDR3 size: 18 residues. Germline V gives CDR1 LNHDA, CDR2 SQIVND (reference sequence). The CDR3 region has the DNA TGTGCCAGTAGTCCACAACCGGGAGGTCAGATCGGACGGGGAGAGCAGTACTTC. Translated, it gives CASSPQPGGQIGRGEQYF.

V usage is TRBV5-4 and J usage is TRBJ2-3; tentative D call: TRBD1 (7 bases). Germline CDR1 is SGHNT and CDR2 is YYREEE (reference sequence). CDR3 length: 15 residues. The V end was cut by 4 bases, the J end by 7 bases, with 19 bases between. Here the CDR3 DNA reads TGTGCCAGCAGCGAGCTTGGAGGGGGCATATATACGCAGTATTTT. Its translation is CASSELGGGIYTQYF.

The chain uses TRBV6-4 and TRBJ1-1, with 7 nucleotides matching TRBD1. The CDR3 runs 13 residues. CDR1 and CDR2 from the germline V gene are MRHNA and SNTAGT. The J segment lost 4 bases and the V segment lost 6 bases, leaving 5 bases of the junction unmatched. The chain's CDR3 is CASSLGQSTEAFF. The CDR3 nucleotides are TGTGCCAGCAGCCTGGGACAGAGCACTGAAGCTTTCTTT.

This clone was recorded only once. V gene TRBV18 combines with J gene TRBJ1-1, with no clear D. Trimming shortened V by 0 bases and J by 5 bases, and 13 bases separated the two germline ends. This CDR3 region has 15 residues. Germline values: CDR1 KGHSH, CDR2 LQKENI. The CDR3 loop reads CASSPPAGSSTEAFF. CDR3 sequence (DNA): TGTGCCAGCTCACCACCGGCGGGGTCAAGTACTGAAGCTTTCTTT.

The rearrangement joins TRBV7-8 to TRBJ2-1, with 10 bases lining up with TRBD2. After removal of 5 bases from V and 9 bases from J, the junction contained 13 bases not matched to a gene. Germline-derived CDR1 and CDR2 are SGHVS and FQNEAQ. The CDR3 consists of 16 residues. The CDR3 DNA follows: TGTGCCAGCAGCCGGATTCCTAGCGGGGGTGATGGTGAGCAGTTCTTC. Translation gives CASSRIPSGGDGEQFF.

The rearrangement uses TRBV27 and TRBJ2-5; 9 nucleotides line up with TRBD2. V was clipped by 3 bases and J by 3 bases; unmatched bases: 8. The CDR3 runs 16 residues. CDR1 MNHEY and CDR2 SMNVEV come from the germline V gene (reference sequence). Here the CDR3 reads CASSLGSRGGEETQYF. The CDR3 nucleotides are TGTGCCAGCAGTTTGGGATCGCGGGGGGGGGAAGAGACCCAGTACTTC.

The CDR3 loop reads CASRIQMNTEAFF. The CDR3 DNA reads TGTGCCAGCAGGATCCAGATGAACACTGAAGCTTTCTTT. The V gene is TRBV2, the J gene TRBJ1-1; D is undetermined. With 6 bases removed from V and 0 bases from J, the gap between germline ends came to 8 bases. The CDR3 has 13 amino acids. Germline V CDR1 and CDR2: SNHLY, FYNNEI.

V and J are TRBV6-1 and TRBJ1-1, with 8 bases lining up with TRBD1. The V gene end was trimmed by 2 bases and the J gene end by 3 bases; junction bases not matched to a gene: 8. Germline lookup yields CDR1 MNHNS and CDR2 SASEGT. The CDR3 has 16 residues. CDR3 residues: CASSEFGRGRYTEAFF. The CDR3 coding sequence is TGTGCCAGCAGTGAATTTGGCAGGGGGCGTTACACTGAAGCTTTCTTT.

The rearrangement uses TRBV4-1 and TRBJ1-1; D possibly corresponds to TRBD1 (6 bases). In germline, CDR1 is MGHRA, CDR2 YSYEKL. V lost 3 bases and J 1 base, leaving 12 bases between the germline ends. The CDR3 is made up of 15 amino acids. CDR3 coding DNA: TGCGCCAGCAGCCACGCAGACAGGCAGAACACTGAAGCTTTCTTT. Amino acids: CASSHADRQNTEAFF.

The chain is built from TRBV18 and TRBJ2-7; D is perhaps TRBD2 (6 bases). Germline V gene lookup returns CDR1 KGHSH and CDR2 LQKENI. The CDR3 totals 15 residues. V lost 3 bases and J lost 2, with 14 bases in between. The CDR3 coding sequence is TGTGCCAGCTCACCGAACGGGAGCCCGACCTACGAGCAGTACTTC. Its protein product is CASSPNGSPTYEQYF.

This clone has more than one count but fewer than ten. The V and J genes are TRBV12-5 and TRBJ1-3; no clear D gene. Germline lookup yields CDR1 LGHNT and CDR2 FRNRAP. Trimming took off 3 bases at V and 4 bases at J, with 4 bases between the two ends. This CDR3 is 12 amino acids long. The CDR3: CASGFVGNTIYF. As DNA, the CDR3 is TGTGCTAGTGGTTTCGTCGGAAACACCATATATTTT.

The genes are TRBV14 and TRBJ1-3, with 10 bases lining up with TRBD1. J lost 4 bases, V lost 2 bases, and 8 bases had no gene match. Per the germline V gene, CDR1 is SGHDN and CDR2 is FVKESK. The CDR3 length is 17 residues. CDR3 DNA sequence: TGTGCCAGCAGCCAATTCCTAGGGACAGGGGTCGGAAACACCATATATTTT. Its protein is CASSQFLGTGVGNTIYF.